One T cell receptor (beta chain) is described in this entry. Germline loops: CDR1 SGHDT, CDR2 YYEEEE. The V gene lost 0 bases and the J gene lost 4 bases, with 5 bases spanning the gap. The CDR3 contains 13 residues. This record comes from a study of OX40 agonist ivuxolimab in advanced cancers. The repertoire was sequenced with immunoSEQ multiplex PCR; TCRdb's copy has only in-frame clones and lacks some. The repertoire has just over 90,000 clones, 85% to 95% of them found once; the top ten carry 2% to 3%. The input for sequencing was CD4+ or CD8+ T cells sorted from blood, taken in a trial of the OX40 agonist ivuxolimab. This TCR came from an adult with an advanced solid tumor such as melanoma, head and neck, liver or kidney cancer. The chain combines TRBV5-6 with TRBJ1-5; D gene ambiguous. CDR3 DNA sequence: TGTGCCAGCAGCTTGGGGAGAAATCAGCCCCAGCATTTT. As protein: CASSLGRNQPQHF.